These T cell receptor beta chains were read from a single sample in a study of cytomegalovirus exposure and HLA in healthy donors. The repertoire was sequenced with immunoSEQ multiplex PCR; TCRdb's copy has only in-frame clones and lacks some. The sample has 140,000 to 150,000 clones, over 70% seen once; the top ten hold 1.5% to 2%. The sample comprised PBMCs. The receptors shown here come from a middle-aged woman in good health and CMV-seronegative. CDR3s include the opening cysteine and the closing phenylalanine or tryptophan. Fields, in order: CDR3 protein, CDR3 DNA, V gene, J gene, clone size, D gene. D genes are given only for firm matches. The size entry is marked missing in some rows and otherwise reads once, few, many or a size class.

CDR3 protein: CASSFGARVGETQYF; CDR3 DNA: TGTGCCAGCAGCTTTGGAGCGAGAGTAGGAGAGACCCAGTACTTC; V gene: TRBV7-6; J gene: TRBJ2-5; clone size: -; D gene: -
CDR3 protein: CASTPDSGANVLTF; CDR3 DNA: TGCGCCAGCACCCCAGACTCTGGGGCCAACGTCCTGACTTTC; V gene: TRBV5-1; J gene: TRBJ2-6; clone size: -; D gene: -
CDR3 protein: CASSPGDLGQGITEQYF; CDR3 DNA: TGCGCCAGCAGCCCGGGGGATCTAGGACAGGGGATCACCGAGCAGTACTTC; V gene: TRBV5-1; J gene: TRBJ2-7; clone size: -; D gene: TRBD1
CDR3 protein: CASSRRTGGFAEAFF; CDR3 DNA: TGTGCCAGCAGCCGAAGGACAGGGGGCTTCGCTGAAGCTTTCTTT; V gene: TRBV11-2; J gene: TRBJ1-1; clone size: -; D gene: TRBD1
CDR3 protein: CASSLKAAPRPETQYF; CDR3 DNA: TGTGCCAGCAGTTTAAAGGCCGCCCCGAGGCCAGAGACCCAGTACTTC; V gene: TRBV27; J gene: TRBJ2-5; clone size: -; D gene: -
CDR3 protein: CAWSPFLARYEQYF; CDR3 DNA: TGTGCCTGGAGTCCCTTTCTGGCCCGCTACGAGCAGTACTTC; V gene: TRBV30; J gene: TRBJ2-7; clone size: -; D gene: -
CDR3 protein: CASSPQGPHTEAFF; CDR3 DNA: TGTGCCAGCAGCCCACAGGGTCCTCACACTGAAGCTTTCTTT; V gene: TRBV7-9; J gene: TRBJ1-1; clone size: -; D gene: -
CDR3 protein: CASSYKGGTEAFF; CDR3 DNA: TGTGCCAGCAGTTATAAGGGAGGGACTGAAGCTTTCTTT; V gene: TRBV6-1; J gene: TRBJ1-1; clone size: few; D gene: -
CDR3 protein: CASTLWWEGHNEQFF; CDR3 DNA: TGTGCCAGTACACTGTGGTGGGAGGGCCACAATGAGCAGTTCTTC; V gene: TRBV19; J gene: TRBJ2-1; clone size: few; D gene: TRBD2
CDR3 protein: CASQRGASNYGYTF; CDR3 DNA: TGTGCCAGCCAGCGTGGGGCCTCTAACTATGGCTACACCTTC; V gene: TRBV6-5; J gene: TRBJ1-2; clone size: -; D gene: -
CDR3 protein: CASSVDLAGGAYEQYF; CDR3 DNA: TGTGCCAGCAGCGTAGACCTAGCGGGAGGAGCCTACGAGCAGTACTTC; V gene: TRBV9; J gene: TRBJ2-7; clone size: -; D gene: TRBD2
CDR3 protein: CASSLAITGGVEKLFF; CDR3 DNA: TGTGCCAGCAGCTTAGCGATAACAGGGGGAGTTGAAAAACTGTTTTTT; V gene: TRBV7-9; J gene: TRBJ1-4; clone size: -; D gene: TRBD1
CDR3 protein: CAGNQGQGYGYTF; CDR3 DNA: TGTGCCGGCAACCAGGGGCAGGGGTATGGCTACACCTTC; V gene: TRBV7-2; J gene: TRBJ1-2; clone size: -; D gene: -
CDR3 protein: CASSYGLGLFF; CDR3 DNA: TGTGCCAGCAGTTACGGACTCGGGCTGTTTTTT; V gene: TRBV28; J gene: TRBJ2-2; clone size: -; D gene: -
CDR3 protein: CASSLLSMNTEAFF; CDR3 DNA: TGTGCCAGCAGTTTATTGAGTATGAACACTGAAGCTTTCTTT; V gene: TRBV28; J gene: TRBJ1-1; clone size: few; D gene: -
CDR3 protein: CAWSASGGGQPQHF; CDR3 DNA: TGTGCCTGGAGTGCCTCAGGGGGCGGGCAGCCCCAGCATTTT; V gene: TRBV30; J gene: TRBJ1-5; clone size: -; D gene: TRBD1
CDR3 protein: CASSFHRDRGVEAFF; CDR3 DNA: TGTGCCAGCAGCTTCCACCGGGACAGGGGGGTCGAAGCTTTCTTT; V gene: TRBV7-8; J gene: TRBJ1-1; clone size: -; D gene: TRBD1
CDR3 protein: CASSEEATVFDSNQPQHF; CDR3 DNA: TGTGCCAGCAGTGAAGAGGCCACAGTTTTCGATAGCAATCAGCCCCAGCATTTT; V gene: TRBV6-1; J gene: TRBJ1-5; clone size: -; D gene: -
CDR3 protein: CASALHDRSRGEQFF; CDR3 DNA: TGTGCCAGTGCTCTCCACGACCGCTCGCGGGGGGAGCAGTTCTTC; V gene: TRBV19; J gene: TRBJ2-1; clone size: -; D gene: TRBD2
CDR3 protein: CASSSGIGETQYF; CDR3 DNA: TGTGCCAGTAGTTCAGGGATAGGAGAGACCCAGTACTTC; V gene: TRBV19; J gene: TRBJ2-5; clone size: -; D gene: -
CDR3 protein: CASSFTGISEAFF; CDR3 DNA: TGTGCCAGCAGCTTTACGGGAATCTCTGAAGCTTTCTTT; V gene: TRBV11-3; J gene: TRBJ1-1; clone size: -; D gene: -
CDR3 protein: CASSFSPEIDTQYF; CDR3 DNA: TGTGCCAGCAGCTTTAGTCCCGAGATAGATACGCAGTATTTT; V gene: TRBV7-9; J gene: TRBJ2-3; clone size: -; D gene: -
CDR3 protein: CATSRAAGRGYTF; CDR3 DNA: TGTGCCACCAGCAGAGCGGCAGGCCGGGGCTACACCTTC; V gene: TRBV15; J gene: TRBJ1-2; clone size: -; D gene: -
CDR3 protein: CASSYGGSISNYGYTF; CDR3 DNA: TGTGCCAGCAGTTACGGGGGGAGCATTTCTAACTATGGCTACACCTTC; V gene: TRBV6-6; J gene: TRBJ1-2; clone size: -; D gene: -
CDR3 protein: CATRVRSGTNTEAFF; CDR3 DNA: TGTGCCACCAGAGTGCGGAGCGGGACGAACACTGAAGCTTTCTTT; V gene: TRBV27; J gene: TRBJ1-1; clone size: -; D gene: -
CDR3 protein: CASSLVWDWHTDTQYF; CDR3 DNA: TGTGCCAGCAGCTTAGTTTGGGACTGGCACACAGATACGCAGTATTTT; V gene: TRBV7-4; J gene: TRBJ2-3; clone size: -; D gene: -
CDR3 protein: CAWSKENQPQHF; CDR3 DNA: TGTGCCTGGAGTAAGGAGAATCAGCCCCAGCATTTT; V gene: TRBV30; J gene: TRBJ1-5; clone size: -; D gene: -
CDR3 protein: CASSSGLAVIQETQYF; CDR3 DNA: TGCGCCAGCAGCTCAGGACTAGCGGTAATCCAAGAGACCCAGTACTTC; V gene: TRBV5-1; J gene: TRBJ2-5; clone size: -; D gene: TRBD2
CDR3 protein: CASAPRQVGSGYEQFF; CDR3 DNA: TGCGCCAGCGCTCCCCGCCAGGTGGGCAGCGGCTATGAGCAGTTCTTC; V gene: TRBV5-1; J gene: TRBJ2-1; clone size: -; D gene: -
CDR3 protein: CASSLGLAGDPRVLNEQFF; CDR3 DNA: TGCGCCAGCAGCTTGGGCCTAGCGGGAGACCCGAGAGTATTAAATGAGCAGTTCTTC; V gene: TRBV5-1; J gene: TRBJ2-1; clone size: -; D gene: TRBD2
CDR3 protein: CASSHPQGRGKAFF; CDR3 DNA: TGCGCCAGCAGCCACCCGCAGGGAAGGGGGAAAGCTTTCTTT; V gene: TRBV4-1; J gene: TRBJ1-1; clone size: -; D gene: -
CDR3 protein: CASGLAGMLRPETQYF; CDR3 DNA: TGCGCCAGCGGACTAGCGGGAATGCTAAGGCCAGAGACCCAGTACTTC; V gene: TRBV10-2; J gene: TRBJ2-5; clone size: few; D gene: TRBD2
CDR3 protein: CASSLSGAGYGYTF; CDR3 DNA: TGTGCCAGCAGTTTATCGGGTGCAGGGTATGGCTACACCTTC; V gene: TRBV27; J gene: TRBJ1-2; clone size: -; D gene: -
CDR3 protein: CASTDRGNTEAFF; CDR3 DNA: TGTGCCAGCACGGACAGGGGGAACACTGAAGCTTTCTTT; V gene: TRBV27; J gene: TRBJ1-1; clone size: once; D gene: TRBD1
CDR3 protein: CASSVTGGLTEAFF; CDR3 DNA: TGCGCCAGCAGTGTGACAGGGGGTTTAACTGAAGCTTTCTTT; V gene: TRBV10-2; J gene: TRBJ1-1; clone size: -; D gene: TRBD1
CDR3 protein: CASSLSGEQYF; CDR3 DNA: TGTGCCAGCAGCTTGTCGGGTGAGCAGTACTTC; V gene: TRBV5-4; J gene: TRBJ2-7; clone size: -; D gene: -
CDR3 protein: CASSPGSLNTEAFF; CDR3 DNA: TGTGCCAGCTCACCAGGCAGTTTGAACACTGAAGCTTTCTTT; V gene: TRBV18; J gene: TRBJ1-1; clone size: -; D gene: -
CDR3 protein: CASSFFLDTQYF; CDR3 DNA: TGTGCCAGCAGCTTCTTTCTAGATACGCAGTATTTT; V gene: TRBV5-4; J gene: TRBJ2-3; clone size: -; D gene: -
CDR3 protein: CASSGPGGGNTIYF; CDR3 DNA: TGCGCCAGCAGTGGGCCCGGAGGTGGAAACACCATATATTTT; V gene: TRBV10-2; J gene: TRBJ1-3; clone size: few; D gene: -
CDR3 protein: CASSKTSGVYEQYF; CDR3 DNA: TGTGCCAGCAGTAAGACTAGCGGGGTCTACGAGCAGTACTTC; V gene: TRBV2; J gene: TRBJ2-7; clone size: -; D gene: TRBD2
CDR3 protein: CASSPLDREPNYGYTF; CDR3 DNA: TGTGCCAGCAGCCCCCTCGACAGAGAACCTAACTATGGCTACACCTTC; V gene: TRBV5-6; J gene: TRBJ1-2; clone size: -; D gene: -
CDR3 protein: CASSPYGTGAESGELFF; CDR3 DNA: TGTGCCAGCTCACCATACGGGACAGGGGCGGAGAGCGGGGAGCTGTTTTTT; V gene: TRBV18; J gene: TRBJ2-2; clone size: -; D gene: TRBD1
CDR3 protein: CASGEGEGETQYF; CDR3 DNA: TGTGCCAGCGGGGAGGGTGAGGGGGAGACCCAGTACTTC; V gene: TRBV6-6; J gene: TRBJ2-5; clone size: -; D gene: TRBD2
CDR3 protein: CASSQLKGAGNTIYF; CDR3 DNA: TGTGCCAGCAGCCAACTAAAGGGGGCTGGAAACACCATATATTTT; V gene: TRBV14; J gene: TRBJ1-3; clone size: -; D gene: -
CDR3 protein: CSAIGSEAFF; CDR3 DNA: TGCAGTGCTATTGGCTCTGAAGCTTTCTTT; V gene: TRBV20-1; J gene: TRBJ1-1; clone size: -; D gene: -
CDR3 protein: CSVVLGEGQPQHF; CDR3 DNA: TGCAGCGTCGTGTTAGGGGAGGGGCAGCCCCAGCATTTT; V gene: TRBV29-1; J gene: TRBJ1-5; clone size: -; D gene: -
CDR3 protein: CAISGGVGEKLFF; CDR3 DNA: TGTGCCATCAGTGGGGGGGTTGGTGAAAAACTGTTTTTT; V gene: TRBV10-3; J gene: TRBJ1-4; clone size: once; D gene: -
CDR3 protein: CSSRAGQDVDQPQHF; CDR3 DNA: TGTTCCAGCAGGGCGGGGCAGGACGTCGATCAGCCCCAGCATTTT; V gene: TRBV7-9; J gene: TRBJ1-5; clone size: -; D gene: -
CDR3 protein: CASSRQGGNTEAFF; CDR3 DNA: TGTGCCAGTAGTAGGCAGGGGGGGAACACTGAAGCTTTCTTT; V gene: TRBV19; J gene: TRBJ1-1; clone size: -; D gene: TRBD1
CDR3 protein: CASSGVNTEAFF; CDR3 DNA: TGTGCCAGCTCGGGAGTGAACACTGAAGCTTTCTTT; V gene: TRBV6-1; J gene: TRBJ1-1; clone size: once; D gene: -
CDR3 protein: CASSIDAVDTQYF; CDR3 DNA: TGTGCCAGTAGTATAGATGCGGTAGATACGCAGTATTTT; V gene: TRBV19; J gene: TRBJ2-3; clone size: -; D gene: -
CDR3 protein: CASSLLRTGSRGYTF; CDR3 DNA: TGTGCCAGCAGCTTACTAAGGACAGGGAGTCGCGGCTACACCTTC; V gene: TRBV7-8; J gene: TRBJ1-2; clone size: -; D gene: TRBD1
CDR3 protein: CASSVSPGQGGLQYF; CDR3 DNA: TGTGCCAGCAGCGTATCACCGGGACAGGGGGGGCTTCAGTATTTT; V gene: TRBV9; J gene: TRBJ2-3; clone size: -; D gene: TRBD1